The 17 T cell receptor beta chains in this list originate from one sample, sequenced in a study of cytomegalovirus exposure and HLA in healthy donors. A multiplex PCR was run with 60 Vbeta primers and 13 Jbeta primers. Some clones are missing from TCRdb's copy, which holds only in-frame ones; the method was immunoSEQ multiplex PCR. The sample carries around 190,000 clones, about 83% recorded once. The specimen was PBMCs. The receptors originated from a man aged 40-50 years in good health and CMV-seropositive.

Notes on this clone: One end of the junction does not line up with germline, which may come from a read error. The chain links TRBV7-9 to TRBJ2-7; D gene ambiguous. Germline CDR1 and CDR2: SEHNR and FQNEAQ (reference sequence). The CDR3 runs to 11 residues. For the CDR3, the DNA is TGTTCCAGCAGCCTCCGGGACGAGCAGTACTTC. Its translation is CSSSLRDEQYF.

The chain combines TRBV27 with TRBJ2-7; D remains ambiguous. The V and J ends lost 2 bases and 6 bases respectively, with 11 bases between them. Per the germline V gene, CDR1 is MNHEY and CDR2 is SMNVEV (reference sequence). This CDR3 is 13 amino acids long. As DNA, the CDR3 is TGTGCCAGCAGTTTAAGGCCCTCGGGCGAGCAGTACTTC. This translates into CASSLRPSGEQYF.

The rearrangement joins TRBV28 to TRBJ2-1; 9 nucleotides line up with TRBD2. Germline V CDR1 and CDR2: MDHEN, SYDVKM. This CDR3 spans 16 amino acids. The CDR3 nucleotides are TGTGCGAGTGTTAGCGGGAGTTCCCACTCCTACAATGAGCAGTTCTTC. Residues: CASVSGSSHSYNEQFF.

CDR3 in amino acids: CSARTGGNQPQHF. The CDR3 nucleotides read TGCAGCGCCAGGACAGGGGGCAATCAGCCCCAGCATTTT. The chain employs TRBV29-1 and TRBJ1-5; 9 positions match TRBD1. Germline CDR1 SQVTM, CDR2 ANQGSEA. V lost 7 bases to trimming and J lost 2 bases; unmatched junction nucleotides: 3. This CDR3 region has 13 residues.

This clone has just one count. The chain carries TRBV5-1 and TRBJ2-2, with TRBD1 matching over 9 bases. V shed 4 bases and J 4 bases; nucleotides not matched to a gene: 5. The CDR3 runs 15 residues. Germline assignment: CDR1 SGHRS and CDR2 YFSETQ. CDR3 loop: CASSLGTGSTGELFF. In nucleotides, the CDR3 is TGCGCCAGCAGCCTCGGGACAGGGTCCACCGGGGAGCTGTTTTTT.

The chain links TRBV28 to TRBJ1-1, with D possibly being TRBD1 (5 bases). V was cut by 4 bases and J by 11 bases, with 14 bases left in between. Germline values: CDR1 MDHEN, CDR2 SYDVKM. The CDR3 runs to 12 residues. The CDR3 loop is CASSYVYGGAFF. As DNA, the CDR3 is TGTGCCAGCAGTTACGTCTATGGGGGGGCTTTCTTT.

The chain joins TRBV11-2 to TRBJ2-5; D not certain. V gave up 5 bases and J gave up 5 bases, with 21 bases separating them. The CDR3 has 16 amino acids. Germline V CDR1 and CDR2: SGHAT, FQNNGV. CDR3 loop: CASSPTPALVRETQYF. The CDR3 nucleotides are TGTGCCAGCAGCCCCACTCCTGCGCTAGTACGGGAGACCCAGTACTTC. Looking up the rest from reference TRBV11-2 and TRBJ2-5 gives the full variable domain: EAGVAQSPRYKIIEKRQSVAFWCNPISGHATLYWYQQILGQGPKLLIQFQNNGVVDDSQLPKDRFSAERLKGVDSTLKIQPAKLEDSAVYLCASSPTPALVRETQYFGPGTRLLVL.

The rearrangement uses TRBV5-1 and TRBJ2-3; D uncertain. The germline V and J ends were trimmed by 2 bases and 0 bases, with 7 bases remaining between them. The CDR3 is made up of 14 amino acids. Germline CDR1 and CDR2: SGHRS and YFSETQ. In nucleotides, the CDR3 is TGCGCCAGCAGCTTAACAGCTAGCACAGATACGCAGTATTTT. Protein sequence: CASSLTASTDTQYF.

The chain combines TRBV7-6 with TRBJ1-1; D remains unclear. CDR1 and CDR2 from the germline V gene are SGHVS and FNYEAQ. The CDR3 runs 13 residues. V dropped 0 bases and J dropped 2 bases, with 4 bases sitting between them. This CDR3 is CASSLAGNTEAFF. CDR3 bases: TGTGCCAGCAGCTTAGCTGGCAACACTGAAGCTTTCTTT.

The rearrangement uses TRBV6-1 and TRBJ1-5; TRBD1 agrees at 8 bases. The CDR3 runs to 15 residues. The junction had 4 bases not matched to a gene; V was cut back by 4 bases and J by 2 bases. Germline loops: CDR1 MNHNS, CDR2 SASEGT. The CDR3 DNA reads TGTGCCAGCAGTGGACCGGGACAGGGCAATCAGCCCCAGCATTTT. Its translation is CASSGPGQGNQPQHF.

This chain links TRBV29-1 with TRBJ2-2; 7 bases are shared with TRBD1. Trimming removed 4 bases from V and 0 bases from J; junction bases left unmatched: 2. Germline lookup yields CDR1 SQVTM and CDR2 ANQGSEA. The CDR3 has 14 amino acids. CDR3 sequence: CSVGTGANTGELFF. CDR3 DNA sequence: TGCAGCGTTGGAACAGGGGCGAACACCGGGGAGCTGTTTTTT.

CDR3 DNA sequence: TGTGCCAGTAGTATCGGAATCGGGACTCTTATACCCTACGAGCAGTACTTC. Translated, it gives CASSIGIGTLIPYEQYF. This rearrangement joins TRBV19 to TRBJ2-7, with D perhaps matching TRBD2 (6 bases). Germline CDR1 is LNHDA and CDR2 is SQIVND (reference sequence). The CDR3 totals 17 residues. The V end was cut by 3 bases, the J end by 2 bases, with 20 bases between.

The chain links TRBV11-3 to TRBJ2-5; tentative D call: TRBD2 (7 bases). Germline CDR1 reads SGHNT; CDR2 reads YENEEA. V was clipped by 1 base and J by 3 bases, with 15 bases between them. CDR3 length: 16 amino acids. CDR3 in amino acids: CASSLGGGAGEETQYF. Written as DNA, the CDR3 is TGTGCCAGCAGCTTAGGGGGAGGGGCAGGGGAAGAGACCCAGTACTTC.

The CDR3 DNA follows: TGCAGCATAACAGGGGGGAAGAACACTGAAGCTTTCTTT. It encodes CSITGGKNTEAFF. This chain joins TRBV29-1 and TRBJ1-1; 8 bases match TRBD1. V trimming: 8 bases; J trimming: 1 base; junction bases outside the gene matches: 6. CDR1 is SQVTM, CDR2 ANQGSEA, per germline. The CDR3 length is 13 residues.

This sequence joins TRBV19 and TRBJ1-2, with 7 bases identical to TRBD1. V gave up 3 bases and J gave up 2 bases; unmatched junction bases: 3. The germline CDR1 and CDR2 sequences are LNHDA and SQIVND (reference sequence). The CDR3 spans 14 residues. CDR3 in amino acids: CASSIGQANYGYTF. In DNA, the CDR3 is TGTGCCAGTAGTATCGGACAGGCCAACTATGGCTACACCTTC.

The chain uses TRBV11-2 and TRBJ1-4; 7 nucleotides line up with TRBD1. The CDR3 runs 15 residues. The V gene's germline CDR1 is SGHAT and CDR2 FQNNGV. The junction had 7 bases not matched to a gene; V was cut back by 5 bases and J by 4 bases. This CDR3 is CASSMVGQFNEKLFF. The CDR3 DNA is TGTGCCAGCAGCATGGTGGGACAGTTTAATGAAAAACTGTTTTTT.

This chain uses TRBV6-5 with TRBJ2-6; TRBD1 aligns across 8 bases. CDR3 length equals 16 residues. V shed 0 bases and J 2 bases; nucleotides not matched to a gene: 0. CDR1 is MNHEY, CDR2 SVGAGI, per germline. The CDR3 nucleotides are TGTGCCAGCAGTTACTCGACAGGGGCTGGGGCCAACGTCCTGACTTTC. Protein product: CASSYSTGAGANVLTF.